This T cell receptor (beta chain) was obtained from a study of blood T cells in healthy people across ages. The wider study: About one barcoded beta molecule per two T cells was captured by template switching.

Using a J-beta primer mix together with a sample-barcoded 5' primer, a second PCR was run for roughly 6 to 12 cycles. Using its own MiXCR run on the 5' RACE reads, TCRdb lists one record per CDR3 protein. Of some 1.4 million distinct CDR3 sequences listed, about 43% were seen once; the top ten hold 7.9%. CDR1 and CDR2 from the germline V gene are LGHDT and YNNKEL (reference sequence). This CDR3 region has 17 residues. The V and J ends lost 0 bases and 5 bases respectively, with 16 bases between them. The receptor comes from a woman aged 18-29 years in good health. The genes are TRBV3-1 and TRBJ2-2; D may be TRBD1 (6 bases). Material: blood. CDR3 DNA sequence: TGTGCCAGCAGCCAAGAGCCCCGTTGGACAGAAACCGGGGAGCTGTTTTTT. As protein: CASSQEPRWTETGELFF.